A single sample gave rise to the 28 T cell receptor beta chains below, sequenced in a study of blood T cell repertoires in COVID-19. Sequencing was performed with immunoSEQ multiplex PCR; in TCRdb, only in-frame clones are kept and a portion is missing. Of 70,000 or so clones listed, about 93% are singletons. Sequenced sample: peripheral blood. These receptor sequences come from a human donor in a cohort sampled during active COVID-19.

CDR3 in DNA: TGTGCCACCAGTGATTCGACAGGGGAAGGGGCTTTCTTT. It encodes CATSDSTGEGAFF. The gene calls are TRBV24-1 and TRBJ1-1; 8 nucleotides match TRBD1. Trimming at V came to 2 bases and at J to 11 bases, leaving 6 bases not matched to a gene. This CDR3 has 13 residues. Germline loops: CDR1 KGHDR, CDR2 SFDVKD.

CDR3 sequence (DNA): TGTGCCAGCTCACCGGGGCAAGTCAACTATGGCTACACCTTC. Protein product: CASSPGQVNYGYTF. This chain connects TRBV18 to TRBJ1-2; weak D call: TRBD1 (5 bases). CDR3 length equals 14 residues. Looked up from germline, CDR1 is KGHSH and CDR2 is LQKENI. The germline V and J ends were trimmed by 3 bases and 2 bases, with 10 bases remaining between them.

The chain carries TRBV19 and TRBJ2-7, with 8 bases lining up with TRBD1. This CDR3 has 14 amino acids. With V trimmed by 4 bases and J by 0 bases, 2 bases remained unmatched. The germline CDR1 and CDR2 sequences are LNHDA and SQIVND (reference sequence). For the CDR3, the DNA is TGTGCCAGTAGTAGACAGGGGTCCTCCTACGAGCAGTACTTC. Its translation is CASSRQGSSYEQYF.

The rearrangement joins TRBV6-6 to TRBJ2-7, with 10 nucleotides matching TRBD1. This CDR3 comprises 14 residues. The J segment lost 5 bases and the V segment lost 4 bases, leaving 5 bases of the junction unmatched. The germline V gene has CDR1 MNHNY and CDR2 SVGAGI (reference sequence). The CDR3 protein is CASSWGQGSDEQYF. As DNA, the CDR3 is TGTGCCAGCAGTTGGGGACAGGGGAGCGACGAGCAGTACTTC.

The V call is TRBV27, the J call TRBJ1-2; 8 bases are a match to TRBD1. Germline CDR1 MNHEY, CDR2 SMNVEV (reference sequence). The CDR3 runs to 14 residues. The junction had 4 bases not matched to a gene; V was cut back by 6 bases and J by 1 base. The CDR3 is CASSPGQGNYGYTF. The DNA for the CDR3 is TGTGCCAGCAGCCCCGGACAGGGTAACTATGGCTACACCTTC.

The chain is built from TRBV4-1 and TRBJ2-1, with 7 bases identical to TRBD1. This CDR3 is built from 17 residues. Trimming at V came to 2 bases and at J to 8 bases, leaving 15 bases not matched to a gene. Looked up from germline, CDR1 is MGHRA and CDR2 is YSYEKL. DNA for the CDR3: TGCGCCAGCAGCCAACGCGACAGGGACCTGAGGTCGGATGAGCAGTTCTTC. Amino acids: CASSQRDRDLRSDEQFF.

The sample holds one count of this clone. The V call is TRBV11-2, the J call TRBJ2-5; 10 nucleotides agree with TRBD2. The V gene end was trimmed by 3 bases and the J gene end by 4 bases; junction bases not matched to a gene: 11. CDR3 size: 17 residues. Germline V lookup: CDR1 SGHAT, CDR2 FQNNGV. The CDR3 DNA reads as TGTGCCAGCAGCTTCCCTTCAGCGGGGGGGCTTCTAGAGACCCAGTACTTC. Protein product: CASSFPSAGGLLETQYF.

The chain recombines TRBV19 with TRBJ1-3; TRBD1 is a possible D gene (6 bases). Trimming removed 6 bases at V and 2 bases at J, with 11 bases between. This CDR3 contains 14 residues. Germline CDR1 reads LNHDA; CDR2 reads SQIVND (reference sequence). The chain's CDR3 is CASSTGKTGNTIYF. The CDR3 bases are TGTGCCAGTAGCACAGGGAAGACTGGAAACACCATATATTTT.

The gene calls are TRBV21-1 and TRBJ2-7; TRBD1, the D gene given by the table, was not confirmed from the DNA. TRBV21-1 is an annotated pseudogene. The CDR3 sequence is 16 residues long. DNA for the CDR3: TGTGCCAGCAGCAAGACCCCAGACAGGGGTAAGGGGGAGCAGTACTTC. As protein: CASSKTPDRGKGEQYF.

The chain carries TRBV12-3 or TRBV12-4 and TRBJ1-1, with 7 bases fitting TRBD1. V lost 5 bases, J lost 11 bases, and 8 bases stayed unmatched. The CDR3 extends over 12 amino acids. CDR3 nucleotide sequence: TGTGCCAGCAGTGTAATGGGACAGACGGCTTTCTTT. It is translated as CASSVMGQTAFF.

The chain is built from TRBV9 and TRBJ1-2; D is undetermined. Between the trimmed V and J ends, which lost 4 bases and 4 bases, there was a span of 17 bases. Germline V lookup: CDR1 SGDLS, CDR2 YYNGEE. The CDR3 covers 15 residues. The CDR3 sequence is CASSLYEEPSYGYTF. The CDR3 nucleotides are TGTGCCAGCAGCCTATACGAGGAGCCTTCCTATGGCTACACCTTC. The variable domain in full, with the rest retrieved from reference TRBV9 and TRBJ1-2, is DSGVTQTPKHLITATGQRVTLRCSPRSGDLSVYWYQQSLDQGLQFLIQYYNGEERAKGNILERFSAQQFPDLHSELNLSSLELGDSALYFCASSLYEEPSYGYTFGSGTRLTVV.

A few counts support this clone. The chain has TRBV11-2 and TRBJ2-7; 8 bases are a match to TRBD1. The V gene's germline CDR1 is SGHAT and CDR2 FQNNGV. The CDR3 has 17 residues. The V segment lost 1 base and the J segment 3 bases; nucleotides outside the gene matches: 11. CDR3 sequence reads: CASSLGRARDRSYEQYF. CDR3 bases: TGTGCCAGCAGCTTAGGTCGGGCTCGGGACAGGAGCTACGAGCAGTACTTC.

V usage is TRBV7-9 and J usage is TRBJ2-1; 11 bases line up with TRBD1. The germline V gene has CDR1 SEHNR and CDR2 FQNEAQ (reference sequence). V lost 5 bases to trimming and J lost 3 bases; unmatched junction nucleotides: 9. The CDR3 extends over 17 amino acids. CDR3 in DNA: TGTGCCAGCAGCCCGACGCGGGACAGGGGGGACTACAATGAGCAGTTCTTC. Residues: CASSPTRDRGDYNEQFF.

CDR3 nucleotides: TGTGCCAGCAGCTTAGGGGGGACTCGCGTCGAGCAGTACTTC. This codes for CASSLGGTRVEQYF. The rearrangement joins TRBV11-2 to TRBJ2-7; possibly TRBD2 for D (6 bases). The length of the CDR3 is 14 residues. The germline CDR1 and CDR2 sequences are SGHAT and FQNNGV. V gave up 1 base and J gave up 6 bases, with 13 bases separating them.

Only one count was recorded for this clone. The chain combines TRBV14 with TRBJ2-7; a possible D gene is TRBD1 (7 bases). The CDR3 is made up of 17 amino acids. The ends were cut back, 0 bases at V and 0 bases at J, with 15 bases in the middle. Germline CDR1 and CDR2: SGHDN and FVKESK. The chain's CDR3 is CASSQEWRDSSSYEQYF. In nucleotides, the CDR3 is TGTGCCAGCAGCCAAGAATGGAGGGACAGTAGCTCCTACGAGCAGTACTTC.

This chain joins TRBV7-2 and TRBJ2-7; 7 bases match TRBD1. V shed 2 bases and J 5 bases; nucleotides not matched to a gene: 15. CDR3 length: 17 amino acids. Germline V gives CDR1 SGHTA, CDR2 FQGNSA. Here the CDR3 DNA reads TGTGCCAGCAGCTTAAGGGGAGTTGACAGGGATGAAGACGAGCAGTACTTC. It is translated as CASSLRGVDRDEDEQYF.

The rearrangement links TRBV4-3 to TRBJ2-1; D perhaps matches TRBD2 (5 bases). The CDR3 is 16 residues long. Germline values: CDR1 LGHNA, CDR2 YSLEER. The ends were cut back, 0 bases at V and 1 base at J, with 10 bases in the middle. This CDR3 reads CASSQEVGGSYNEQFF. The CDR3 coding sequence is TGCGCCAGCAGCCAAGAGGTTGGCGGGTCCTACAATGAGCAGTTCTTC.

This clone occurred once. The chain is built from TRBV27 and TRBJ1-5; the D gene is possibly TRBD1 (6 bases). The V end lost 6 bases, the J end lost 0 bases, and 9 bases lay between the germline ends. Germline lookup yields CDR1 MNHEY and CDR2 SMNVEV (reference sequence). The CDR3 extends over 14 amino acids. The CDR3 DNA reads TGTGCCAGCAGCTACAGGGTTAGCAATCAGCCCCAGCATTTT. As protein: CASSYRVSNQPQHF.

The chain carries TRBV2 and TRBJ2-7; unclear D gene. The V gene lost 6 bases and the J gene lost 4 bases, with 19 bases spanning the gap. Germline CDR1 reads SNHLY; CDR2 reads FYNNEI. The CDR3 loop spans 15 amino acids. CDR3 nucleotide sequence: TGTGCCAGCAGGACGGAGACGTCACCTGGGTACGAGCAGTACTTC. Amino acid sequence: CASRTETSPGYEQYF.

This clone was detected once. This chain links TRBV7-6 with TRBJ2-7; 7 bases line up with TRBD1. The CDR3 is 15 residues long. The junction had 9 bases not matched to a gene; V was cut back by 2 bases and J by 5 bases. Germline CDR1 is SGHVS and CDR2 is FNYEAQ. Here the CDR3 reads CASSLKTGWGHEQYF. CDR3 DNA: TGTGCCAGCAGCTTAAAGACAGGGTGGGGCCACGAGCAGTACTTC.

The V gene is TRBV5-6, the J gene TRBJ2-7, with D unresolved. The ends were cut back, 2 bases at V and 0 bases at J, with 15 bases in the middle. Per germline, CDR1 SGHDT and CDR2 YYEEEE. CDR3 length: 16 residues. The CDR3 DNA sequence: TGTGCCAGCAGCTTCACGGCAGGCTCCTACTCCTACGAGCAGTACTTC. This codes for CASSFTAGSYSYEQYF.

V and J are TRBV24-1 and TRBJ1-2, with D perhaps TRBD1 (5 bases). This CDR3 region has 13 residues. CDR1 and CDR2 from the germline V gene are KGHDR and SFDVKD. V dropped 4 bases and J dropped 4 bases, with 9 bases sitting between them. The CDR3 region is CATSDPDSYGYTF. CDR3 bases: TGTGCCACCAGTGACCCCGACAGCTATGGCTACACCTTC.

V and J are TRBV24-1 and TRBJ1-2, with D perhaps matching TRBD1 (5 bases). The germline V and J ends were trimmed by 5 bases and 6 bases, with 15 bases remaining between them. Per germline, CDR1 KGHDR and CDR2 SFDVKD. This CDR3 is built from 14 residues. The DNA of the CDR3 is TGTGCCACCAGTGTTGGGGGGACGGACGATGGCTACACCTTC. It yields the protein CATSVGGTDDGYTF.

This chain links TRBV28 with TRBJ1-1; TRBD1 aligns across 9 bases. The CDR3 covers 14 residues. The junction had 4 bases not matched to a gene; V was cut back by 2 bases and J by 6 bases. Germline loops: CDR1 MDHEN, CDR2 SYDVKM. The chain's CDR3 is CASSLGGQGAEAFF. The CDR3 DNA follows: TGTGCCAGCAGTTTAGGGGGACAGGGAGCTGAAGCTTTCTTT.

The chain couples TRBV27 to TRBJ1-1, with a tentative D call TRBD1 (5 bases). V lost 5 bases and J lost 3, with 19 bases in between. The V gene's germline CDR1 is MNHEY and CDR2 SMNVEV (reference sequence). The CDR3 is 16 amino acids. The CDR3 sequence: CASSELTGTGDTEAFF. The CDR3, as DNA: TGTGCCAGCAGTGAACTTACGGGGACGGGAGACACTGAAGCTTTCTTT.

The CDR3 is CASSPWTGQGPDGYTF. CDR3 bases: TGCGCCAGCAGCCCCTGGACCGGACAGGGGCCAGATGGCTACACCTTC. The chain couples TRBV5-1 to TRBJ1-2, with TRBD1 matching 9 bases. Germline trimming cut 4 bases from V and 6 bases from J; bases unmatched to any gene: 13. Per germline, CDR1 SGHRS and CDR2 YFSETQ. The length of the CDR3 is 16 residues.

Regarding this clone: It is unclear where the CDR3 begins or ends on the DNA, so no DNA is shown, and the CDR3 is as TCRdb lists it. The chain couples TRBV21-1 to TRBJ1-2; the table calls TRBD1, which could not be checked here. TRBV21-1 has pseudogene status. The CDR3 adds up to 17 amino acids, both ends counted. The CDR3 sequence: CASSKVGTGSPYYGYTF.

This chain links TRBV19 with TRBJ1-2, with TRBD1 matching 8 bases. Per germline, CDR1 LNHDA and CDR2 SQIVND (reference sequence). Losses at the gene ends were 1 base for V and 10 bases for J; bases not matched to a gene: 5. This CDR3 region has 13 residues. In DNA, the CDR3 is TGTGCCAGTAGTATAGTTGCAGGGGGCGACTACACCTTC. This codes for CASSIVAGGDYTF.